This record concerns one T cell receptor beta chain sequence. The data stem from a study of blood T cell repertoires in COVID-19. Turning to the study itself: The analysed material was cDNA or gDNA that came from T cells, B-cell-depleted T cells, or PBMCs.

TCRdb keeps only in-frame clones here, not all; method: immunoSEQ multiplex PCR. The sample contains 170,000 or so clones, around 84% of which appear only once. The CDR3 totals 16 residues. Trimming took 4 bases from V and 5 from J; bases not matched to a gene: 14. Germline CDR1 is SGHRS and CDR2 is YFSETQ. Those enrolled in Seattle joined during active infection and were followed longitudinally afterward. Sequencing was carried out using peripheral blood. The TCR sequence derives from a man in his 60s with COVID-19, enrolled during active disease. The rearrangement joins TRBV5-1 to TRBJ2-7; 8 nucleotides match TRBD2. The CDR3 sequence: CASSPVYRGGDNEQYF. CDR3 nucleotides: TGCGCCAGCAGCCCCGTTTACCGGGGGGGTGACAACGAGCAGTACTTC.